The rows below give T cell receptor beta chains drawn from one sample of a study of shared clonotypes between healthy human individuals. Clones were read by immunoSEQ multiplex PCR, and TCRdb kept only the in-frame ones, dropping some. The table lists approximately 2.5 million clones, around nine tenths of them singletons. Sequences were obtained from naive CD4+ T cells sorted from blood. These receptors all come from a man aged 18 to 30 in good health. CDR3s include the opening cysteine and the closing phenylalanine or tryptophan.

V gene,CDR3 protein
TRBV6-1,CASSLRRGNYNEQFF
TRBV15,CATSGGLAASTDTQYF
TRBV10-3,CAIGAYNSPLHF
TRBV5-1,CASSQGFTDTQYF
TRBV29-1,CSVEDRGFHYGYTF
TRBV18,CASSRQGLTYEQYF
TRBV19,CASSMFGLAESTGELFF
TRBV6-5,CASSYARQGFVGYTF
TRBV6-1,CASSEKGANQPQHF
TRBV5-1,CASSRDRHTYNSPLHF
TRBV11-2,CASSLGDQETQYF
TRBV5-1,CASSGTGGSYEQYF
TRBV10-3,CAISELEAYEQYF
TRBV5-6,CASSQDRRYEKLFF
TRBV2,CASSQDRGPMGTEAFF
TRBV5-6,CASSSAPIGTYEQYF
TRBV10-3,CAISPGGQTDTQYF
TRBV14,CASSRTGARLREAFF
TRBV7-2,CASSFQSVKETQYF
TRBV5-1,CASSLGGNNQPQHF
TRBV6-5,CASGQIPNQPQHF
TRBV9,CASSARQGRLIETQYF
TRBV7-3,CASSQGWDKELVMGSSPLHF
TRBV29-1,CSVGGLLSSTDTQYF
TRBV30,CAWTALKGTEAFF
TRBV5-4,CASSGGMSSPGELFF
TRBV7-8,CASSLTLGGIFNEQFF
TRBV13,CASSWTGRGSSYEQYF